This entry lists 16 T cell receptor beta chains sequenced from one sample in a study of molecular identifiers for immune sequencing clone quantification. MiXCR, run by TCRdb on the PCR reads, gives a single entry per CDR3 protein. The sample consists of nearly 650,000 distinct CDR3 sequences, about 25% of them appearing once. The sequenced sample was naive CD8+ T cells from blood, with Jurkat cell RNA spiked in. The subset: FACS-sorted CD8+CD4-CCR7+CD45RA+ naive T cells. Receptors originate from a human donor in good health. Some libraries in this study had Jurkat cell RNA spiked in.

The V and J genes are TRBV28 and TRBJ2-7; TRBD1 agrees at 7 bases. The CDR3 length is 17 residues. Germline CDR1 and CDR2: MDHEN and SYDVKM. After removal of 5 bases from V and 1 base from J, the junction contained 14 bases not matched to a gene. CDR3: CASSGSAGGGYSYEQYF. In DNA, the CDR3 is TGTGCCAGCAGTGGCTCGGCAGGGGGTGGTTATTCCTACGAGCAGTACTTC.

This clonotype was observed a handful of times. This sequence joins TRBV3-2 and TRBJ1-5. TRBV3-2 is deemed a pseudogene. This CDR3 region has 13 residues. The CDR3 is CASSQIQNQPQHF. The CDR3 nucleotides read TGTGCCAGCAGCCAAATACAAAATCAGCCCCAGCATTTT.

This clonotype was recorded at least ten times. The chain carries TRBV27 and TRBJ2-7; D could derive from TRBD1 or TRBD2 (5 bases each). Germline V gene data show CDR1 as MNHEY and CDR2 as SMNVEV (reference sequence). Trimming removed 1 base from V and 7 bases from J, with 11 bases in between. The CDR3 has 13 residues. The CDR3 DNA sequence: TGTGCCAGCAGTTTATTGACAGAGGGAGAGCAGTACTTC. Protein sequence: CASSLLTEGEQYF.

This clonotype has a count of ten or more. The chain links TRBV6-2 or TRBV6-3 to TRBJ2-3, with D possibly matching TRBD1 (6 bases). Deletions cut 2 bases from V and 2 bases from J, with 14 bases between. The CDR3 covers 16 residues. The germline V gene has CDR1 MNHEY and CDR2 SVGEGT. The CDR3, as DNA: TGTGCCAGCAGTTACCCGGACAGCCAACTCACAGATACGCAGTATTTT. This translates into CASSYPDSQLTDTQYF.

In this sample, this clonotype turned up many times. The chain uses TRBV6-5 and TRBJ2-7, with 8 bases fitting TRBD2. V was pared by 4 bases and J by 4 bases, with 6 bases of the junction left unmatched. The CDR3 is 14 amino acids. Germline-derived CDR1 and CDR2 are MNHEY and SVGAGI. The CDR3 here is CASSSAGGGYEQYF. The DNA for the CDR3 is TGTGCCAGCAGTTCGGCGGGAGGCGGATACGAGCAGTACTTC.

On this clonotype itself: Just one base apart from a much larger clone, this may be a read error. This CDR3 is missing its conserved last phenylalanine or tryptophan, likely due to a read error. The chain combines TRBV7-3 with TRBJ1-1; D gene ambiguous. The V and J ends lost 5 bases and 3 bases respectively, with 7 bases between them. CDR3 length: 12 amino acids. Germline CDR1 and CDR2: SGHTA and FQGTGA. This CDR3 is CASSGPDTEAFS. The CDR3 DNA is TGTGCCAGCAGCGGGCCTGACACTGAAGCTTTCTCT.

With regard to this clonotype: An end of the junction does not agree with germline; a read error may underlie this. The chain uses TRBV4-1 and TRBJ2-2; TRBD2 matches 13 bases. Looked up from germline, CDR1 is MGHRA and CDR2 is YSYEKL. This CDR3 comprises 18 residues. The CDR3 loop reads CASSQVTSGGAVTGELYF. The DNA for the CDR3 is TGCGCCAGCAGCCAAGTAACTAGCGGGGGGGCGGTCACCGGGGAGCTGTATTTT.

This clonotype came up many times. The J gene is TRBJ1-1, the V gene TRBV29-1; D gene uncertain. The ends were cut back, 3 bases at V and 6 bases at J, with 11 bases in the middle. The CDR3 extends over 12 amino acids. From germline, CDR1 is SQVTM and CDR2 ANQGSEA. CDR3 in amino acids: CSVEGEKAEAFF. In nucleotides, the CDR3 is TGCAGCGTTGAGGGCGAGAAAGCTGAAGCTTTCTTT.

This clonotype was found many times. The chain joins TRBV6-5 to TRBJ2-3, with TRBD2 matching over 13 bases. From germline, CDR1 is MNHEY and CDR2 SVGAGI. Losses at the gene ends were 0 bases for V and 5 bases for J; bases not matched to a gene: 8. The CDR3 covers 18 residues. Here the CDR3 reads CASSYSIGLAGAVDTQYF. In DNA, the CDR3 is TGTGCCAGCAGTTACTCGATCGGACTAGCGGGAGCGGTAGATACGCAGTATTTT.

This clonotype was seen repeatedly, ten times or more. The CDR3 DNA follows: TGTGCCAGCAGCGCTTTAGGGGGCGCAGATACGCAGTATTTT. Protein product: CASSALGGADTQYF. The chain recombines TRBV9 with TRBJ2-3, with 7 bases aligning to TRBD1. V gave up 3 bases and J gave up 4 bases; unmatched junction bases: 5. Germline CDR1 is SGDLS and CDR2 is YYNGEE. The CDR3 sequence is 14 residues long.

The CDR3 reads CSVEALEGSYEQYF. The CDR3 nucleotides read TGCAGCGTTGAAGCGTTGGAGGGTTCCTACGAGCAGTACTTC. V gene TRBV29-1 combines with J gene TRBJ2-7; a weak D match, TRBD2 (6 bases). Germline CDR1 reads SQVTM; CDR2 reads ANQGSEA. V shed 1 base and J shed 1 base, with 11 bases lying between them. This CDR3 spans 14 amino acids.

At least ten counts were recorded for this clonotype. The V call is TRBV7-9, the J call TRBJ1-5; TRBD1 matches at 9 bases. V shed 1 base and J 5 bases; nucleotides not matched to a gene: 3. Germline V gene sequence: CDR1 SEHNR, CDR2 FQNEAQ (reference sequence). The CDR3 covers 15 residues. The CDR3 is CASSLEGTGYQPQHF. CDR3 nucleotides: TGTGCCAGCAGCTTAGAGGGGACAGGGTATCAGCCCCAGCATTTT.

In this sample, this clonotype turned up a few times. The gene calls are TRBV4-3 and TRBJ1-6, with D possibly matching TRBD1 (5 bases). CDR1 and CDR2 (germline): LGHNA, YSLEER. The CDR3 extends over 16 amino acids. Trimming shortened V by 0 bases and J by 0 bases, and 6 bases separated the two germline ends. CDR3 loop: CASSQDDSSYNSPLHF. Written as DNA, the CDR3 is TGCGCCAGCAGCCAAGATGACAGCTCCTATAATTCACCCCTCCACTTT.

In its sample, this clonotype was seen a few times. The chain combines TRBV5-6 with TRBJ2-1; 7 nucleotides line up with TRBD2. In germline, CDR1 is SGHDT, CDR2 YYEEEE. The CDR3 sequence is 14 residues long. The V segment lost 6 bases and the J segment 1 base; nucleotides outside the gene matches: 4. DNA for the CDR3: TGTGCCAGCACCTGGACTAGGTCCTACAATGAGCAGTTCTTC. Residues: CASTWTRSYNEQFF.

Turning to this clonotype: A read error may be the cause here, since a much bigger clone is one base away. This likely comes from a read error, as the CDR3 has no conserved phenylalanine or tryptophan at its end. The rearrangement joins TRBV30 to TRBJ2-6; D gene unclear. V shed 3 bases and J shed 0 bases, with 18 bases lying between them. The V gene's germline CDR1 is GTSNPN and CDR2 SVGIG (reference sequence). The CDR3 totals 18 residues. The DNA for the CDR3 is TGTGCCTGGAGAGATCCCGAGCAGGTCCACTCTGGGGCCAACGTCCTGACTCTC. As protein: CAWRDPEQVHSGANVLTL.

Points on this clonotype: A read error is possible here, since a much larger clone lies one base away. The V gene is TRBV5-6, the J gene TRBJ2-7; tentative D call: TRBD2 (5 bases). Germline CDR1 is SGHDT and CDR2 is YYEEEE. The CDR3 is made up of 14 amino acids. Between the trimmed V and J ends, which lost 3 bases and 0 bases, there was a span of 10 bases. The CDR3 DNA sequence: TGTGCCAGCAGCTCCGGGGTCCCCTCCTACGAGCAGTACTTC. Its translation: CASSSGVPSYEQYF.